This TCR beta chain was identified during a study of human T cells and chemical hapten exposure. Study overall: Sensitization involved placing 2% DPC onto an approximately 2 cm by approximately 2 cm region of upper inner arm skin. Upper back patch tests used 0.01% DPC, scored after 6 days.

Germline CDR1 reads MNHEY; CDR2 reads SVGAGI. The germline V and J ends were trimmed by 5 bases and 3 bases, with 5 bases remaining between them. CDR3 length: 11 residues. TCRdb used MiXCR to reprocess the RACE reads, holding one entry per CDR3 protein. The sample consists of around 200,000 distinct CDR3 sequences, approximately 24% of them appearing once. Time point of the sample: patch test 3, about 24 weeks after DPC sensitization. The treatment: therapeutic diphenylcyclopropenone sensitization with weekly scalp DPC. Total RNA was isolated from unfractionated whole blood. The TCR comes from a woman aged 40 to 50 with alopecia areata. Some clones in this sample may be carry-over from other donors' samples. The chain uses TRBV6-5 and TRBJ2-7; D uncertain. Here the sequenced sample was whole blood, taken in connection with sensitization to the hapten diphenylcyclopropenone (DPC). CDR3 sequence (DNA): TGTGCCAGCAGTGGGAACTACGAGCAGTACTTC. Encoded protein: CASSGNYEQYF.